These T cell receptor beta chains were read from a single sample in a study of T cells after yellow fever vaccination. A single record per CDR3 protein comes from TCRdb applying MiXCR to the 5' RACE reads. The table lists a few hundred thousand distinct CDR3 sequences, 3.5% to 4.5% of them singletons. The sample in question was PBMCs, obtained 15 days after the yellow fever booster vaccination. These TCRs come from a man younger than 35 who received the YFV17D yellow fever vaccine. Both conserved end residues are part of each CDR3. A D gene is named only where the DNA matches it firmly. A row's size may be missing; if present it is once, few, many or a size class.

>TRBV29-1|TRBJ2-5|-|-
CSVEGTQRLETQYF
TGCAGCGTTGAAGGGACTCAGAGGTTGGAGACCCAGTACTTC
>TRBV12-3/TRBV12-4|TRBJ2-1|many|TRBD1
CASTPDRVISREQFF
TGTGCCAGCACTCCGGACAGGGTCATTTCACGGGAGCAGTTCTTC
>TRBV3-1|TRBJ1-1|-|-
CASTPQGWNTEAFF
TGTGCCAGCACCCCCCAGGGCTGGAACACTGAAGCTTTCTTT
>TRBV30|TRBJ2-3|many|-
CAWSVLGADTQYF
TGTGCCTGGAGTGTTTTGGGGGCAGATACGCAGTATTTT
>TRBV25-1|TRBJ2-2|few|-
CASSDREGTGELFF
TGTGCCAGCAGTGACAGGGAAGGTACCGGGGAGCTGTTTTTT
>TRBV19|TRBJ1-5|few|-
CASTPHSGNQPQHF
TGTGCCAGTACCCCCCACAGCGGTAATCAGCCCCAGCATTTT
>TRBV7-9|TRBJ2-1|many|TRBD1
CASSSTGTYNEQFF
TGTGCCAGCAGCTCGACAGGGACCTACAATGAGCAGTTCTTC
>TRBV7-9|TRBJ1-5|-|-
CASSFLDGNQPQHF
TGTGCCAGCAGCTTTCTGGACGGTAATCAGCCCCAGCATTTT
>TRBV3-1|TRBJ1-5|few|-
CASSPRPGDPQHF
TGTGCCAGCAGCCCCCGACCTGGTGACCCCCAGCATTTT
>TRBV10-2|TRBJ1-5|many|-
CASSEESQPQHF
TGCGCCAGCAGTGAAGAGAGCCAGCCCCAGCATTTT
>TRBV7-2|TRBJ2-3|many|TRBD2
CASSYTSGGFTDTQYF
TGTGCCAGCAGCTACACTAGCGGGGGTTTCACAGATACGCAGTATTTT
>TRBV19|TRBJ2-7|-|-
CASSIDLGGIGEQYF
TGTGCCAGTAGTATAGATCTAGGAGGGATTGGCGAGCAGTACTTC
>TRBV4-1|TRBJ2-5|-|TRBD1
CASGQGGNRAETQYF
TGCGCCAGCGGACAGGGGGGGAACAGAGCAGAGACCCAGTACTTC
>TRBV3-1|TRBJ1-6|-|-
CASSQGIRGTAPLHF
TGTGCCAGCAGCCAAGGTATAAGGGGTACAGCACCCCTCCACTTT
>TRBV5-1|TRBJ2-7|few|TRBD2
CASSPWGGLNEQYF
TGCGCCAGCAGCCCGTGGGGGGGGTTGAACGAGCAGTACTTC
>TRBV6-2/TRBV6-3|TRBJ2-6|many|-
CASSYAGLSGANVLTF
TGTGCCAGCAGTTACGCAGGACTCTCTGGGGCCAACGTCCTGACTTTC
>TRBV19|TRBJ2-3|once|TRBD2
CASSISSGGTDTQYF
TGTGCCAGTAGTATTAGCAGCGGGGGCACAGATACGCAGTATTTT
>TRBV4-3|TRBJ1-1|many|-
CASSQDGDNTEAFF
TGCGCCAGCAGCCAAGATGGGGACAACACTGAAGCTTTCTTT
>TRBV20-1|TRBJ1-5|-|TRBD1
CSAPRQGGNQPQHF
TGCAGTGCTCCCAGACAGGGCGGCAATCAGCCCCAGCATTTT
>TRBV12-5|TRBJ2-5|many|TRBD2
CASGYGLAGPETQYF
TGTGCTAGTGGTTATGGACTAGCGGGGCCGGAGACCCAGTACTTC
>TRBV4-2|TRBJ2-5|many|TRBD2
CASSQVTSGGWETQYF
TGTGCCAGCAGCCAAGTCACTAGCGGGGGCTGGGAGACCCAGTACTTC
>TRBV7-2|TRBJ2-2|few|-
CASSLGPGANTGELFF
TGTGCCAGCAGCTTAGGTCCGGGGGCGAACACCGGGGAGCTGTTTTTT
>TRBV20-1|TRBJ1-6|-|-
CSAEDFSYNSPLHF
TGCAGTGCGGAGGACTTCTCCTATAATTCACCCCTCCACTTT
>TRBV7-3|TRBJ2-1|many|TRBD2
CASSLTAKTSGGAGEQFF
TGTGCCAGCAGCTTAACGGCCAAAACTAGCGGGGGGGCTGGTGAGCAGTTCTTC
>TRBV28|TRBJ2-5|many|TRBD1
CASSSGQGHQETQYF
TGTGCCAGCAGTTCCGGACAGGGGCACCAAGAGACCCAGTACTTC
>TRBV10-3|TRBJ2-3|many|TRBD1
CASGQGRGSLNTDTQYF
TGTGCCAGCGGACAGGGGAGAGGAAGCTTAAACACAGATACGCAGTATTTT
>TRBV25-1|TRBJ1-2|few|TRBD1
CASSARPGTGAGNYGYTF
TGTGCCAGCAGTGCTCGTCCCGGGACAGGGGCCGGTAACTATGGCTACACCTTC
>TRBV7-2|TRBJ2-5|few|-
CASSSYPTNQETQYF
TGTGCCAGCAGCTCCTACCCGACAAACCAAGAGACCCAGTACTTC
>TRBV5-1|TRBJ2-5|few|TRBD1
CASSKGQGAEKTQYF
TGCGCCAGCAGCAAAGGACAGGGGGCAGAGAAGACCCAGTACTTC
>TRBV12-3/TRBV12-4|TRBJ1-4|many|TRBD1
CASSLTDRGKLFF
TGTGCCAGCAGTCTGACGGACAGGGGAAAACTGTTTTTT
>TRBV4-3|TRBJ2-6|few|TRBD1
CASSQRGGLSGANVLTF
TGCGCCAGCAGCCAGAGAGGGGGCCTTTCCGGGGCCAACGTCCTGACTTTC
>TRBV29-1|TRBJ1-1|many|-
CSVPTGVAEAFF
TGCAGCGTCCCAACCGGGGTGGCTGAAGCTTTCTTT
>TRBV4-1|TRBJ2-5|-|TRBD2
CASSTLAGKQETQYF
TGCGCCAGCAGCACACTAGCGGGGAAACAAGAGACCCAGTACTTC
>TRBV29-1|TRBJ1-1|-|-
CSAQGSMNTEAFF
TGCAGCGCCCAGGGATCCATGAACACTGAAGCTTTCTTT
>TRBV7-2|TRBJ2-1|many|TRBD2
CASSPPASGVGEQFF
TGTGCCAGCAGCCCTCCGGCTAGCGGGGTTGGCGAGCAGTTCTTC
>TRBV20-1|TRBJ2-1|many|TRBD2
CSATSGSSYNEQFF
TGCAGTGCTACTAGCGGGAGCTCCTACAATGAGCAGTTCTTC
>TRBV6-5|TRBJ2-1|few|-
CASSYSGGPKQFF
TGTGCCAGCAGTTACTCCGGGGGGCCCAAGCAGTTCTTC
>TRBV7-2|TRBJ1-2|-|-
CASSSPGAGLYGYTF
TGTGCCAGCAGCTCCCCCGGGGCCGGGCTTTATGGCTACACCTTC
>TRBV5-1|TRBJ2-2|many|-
CASSPTGTTGELFF
TGCGCCAGCAGCCCTACGGGGACCACCGGGGAGCTGTTTTTT
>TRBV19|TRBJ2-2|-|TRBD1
CASNRQGANTGELFF
TGTGCCAGTAATCGACAGGGCGCGAACACCGGGGAGCTGTTTTTT
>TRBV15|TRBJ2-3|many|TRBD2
CATSRGRGGFTDTQYF
TGTGCCACCAGCAGAGGACGGGGGGGCTTTACAGATACGCAGTATTTT
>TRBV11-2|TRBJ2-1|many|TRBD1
CASSLARDRADEQFF
TGTGCCAGCAGCTTAGCCCGAGACAGGGCCGATGAGCAGTTCTTC
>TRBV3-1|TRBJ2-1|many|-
CASSPAVGGDDEQFF
TGTGCCAGCAGCCCCGCAGTCGGCGGGGATGATGAGCAGTTCTTC
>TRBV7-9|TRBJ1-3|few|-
CASSFYWTNSGNTIYF
TGTGCCAGCAGCTTCTATTGGACAAACTCTGGAAACACCATATATTTT
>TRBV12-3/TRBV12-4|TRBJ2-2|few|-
CASRGSHTGELFF
TGTGCCAGCAGAGGCAGTCACACCGGGGAGCTGTTTTTT
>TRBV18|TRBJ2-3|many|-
CASSPTGLDTQYF
TGTGCCAGCTCACCCACAGGGTTAGATACGCAGTATTTT
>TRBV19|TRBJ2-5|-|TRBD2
CASRTSGGAGETQYF
TGTGCCAGTAGGACTAGCGGGGGGGCCGGAGAGACCCAGTACTTC
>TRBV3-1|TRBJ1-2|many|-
CASSHRFKGDYGYTF
TGTGCCAGCAGCCACCGTTTTAAGGGGGACTATGGCTACACCTTC
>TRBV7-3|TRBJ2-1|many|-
CASSPLRDNEQFF
TGTGCCAGCAGCCCGTTGAGGGACAATGAGCAGTTCTTC
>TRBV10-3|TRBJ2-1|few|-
CAIRKVGANEQFF
TGTGCCATCAGGAAGGTTGGGGCCAATGAGCAGTTCTTC
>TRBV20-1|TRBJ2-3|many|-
CSARSDTPDTQYF
TGCAGTGCTAGGTCCGACACGCCAGATACGCAGTATTTT
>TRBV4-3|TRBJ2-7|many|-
CASSQEYGPYEQYF
TGCGCCAGCAGCCAAGAGTACGGCCCCTACGAGCAGTACTTC